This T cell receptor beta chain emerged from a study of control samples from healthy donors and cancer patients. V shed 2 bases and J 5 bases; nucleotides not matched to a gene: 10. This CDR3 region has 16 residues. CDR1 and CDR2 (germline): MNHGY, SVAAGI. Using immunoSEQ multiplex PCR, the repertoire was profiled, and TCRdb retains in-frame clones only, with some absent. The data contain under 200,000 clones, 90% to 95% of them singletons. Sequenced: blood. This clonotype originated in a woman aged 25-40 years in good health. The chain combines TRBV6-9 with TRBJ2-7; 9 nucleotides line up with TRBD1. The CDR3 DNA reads TGTGCCAGCAGTTATCTCCCAGACAGGGGGGTCCACGAGCAGTACTTC. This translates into CASSYLPDRGVHEQYF.